The 14 T cell receptor beta chains below come from one sample, sequenced in a study of blood T cell repertoires in COVID-19. Here immunoSEQ multiplex PCR was the method, and the copy in TCRdb shows in-frame clones only, minus some. The sample holds roughly 230,000 clones, roughly 84% seen once. The sample consisted of peripheral blood. The receptors originated from a man aged 50 to 59 with active or convalescent COVID-19.

This clone has just a few counts. This chain joins TRBV4-3 and TRBJ1-2; 8 bases are a match to TRBD1. Germline loops: CDR1 LGHNA, CDR2 YSLEER. The CDR3 covers 16 residues. V was clipped by 4 bases and J by 1 base; unmatched bases: 8. The CDR3 DNA reads TGCGCCAGCAGCCCGGGGACAGGCGCCCTTAACTATGGCTACACCTTC. Translating gives CASSPGTGALNYGYTF.

The rearrangement links TRBV6-5 to TRBJ2-2, with a possible D match to TRBD2 (5 bases). Germline CDR1 reads MNHEY; CDR2 reads SVGAGI. The CDR3 is 14 amino acids. The V end was cut by 10 bases, the J end by 4 bases, with 16 bases between. The CDR3 DNA reads TGTGCCACCTCGATGGTGGAGGCCACCGGGGAGCTGTTTTTT. This encodes CATSMVEATGELFF.

The chain recombines TRBV2 with TRBJ2-2; 8 bases are shared with TRBD1. The CDR3 spans 15 residues. Looked up from germline, CDR1 is SNHLY and CDR2 is FYNNEI. With 4 bases clipped from V and 6 bases from J, the junction kept 7 bases outside the gene matches. Here the CDR3 reads CASSGTGRRAGELFF. Written as DNA, the CDR3 is TGTGCCAGCAGTGGGACAGGGCGGAGGGCCGGGGAGCTGTTTTTT.

The rearrangement links TRBV5-6 to TRBJ2-2; TRBD1 aligns across 12 bases. V was clipped by 3 bases and J by 7 bases; unmatched bases: 7. The germline V gene encodes CDR1 SGHDT and CDR2 YYEEEE. This CDR3 spans 16 amino acids. The CDR3 region is CASSWPGTGGNGELFF. In DNA form, the CDR3 reads TGTGCCAGCAGCTGGCCTGGGACAGGGGGCAACGGGGAGCTGTTTTTT. The variable domain in full, with the rest retrieved from reference TRBV5-6 and TRBJ2-2, is DAGVTQSPTHLIKTRGQQVTLRCSPKSGHDTVSWYQQALGQGPQFIFQYYEEEERQRGNFPDRFSGHQFPNYSSELNVNALLLGDSALYLCASSWPGTGGNGELFFGEGSRLTVL.

This clone was seen only a few times. V gene TRBV3-1 (or the pseudogene TRBV3-2) combines with J gene TRBJ1-1; 9 bases match TRBD1. Trimming at V came to 3 bases and at J to 8 bases, leaving 4 bases not matched to a gene. Per germline, CDR1 LGHDT and CDR2 YNNKEL (reference sequence). The CDR3 is made up of 13 amino acids. CDR3 bases: TGTGCCAGCAGCCACGGGGACAGGGAAGAAGCTTTCTTT. The encoded protein is CASSHGDREEAFF.

This clone was counted a few times. The V gene is TRBV5-1, the J gene TRBJ2-7; 9 bases are shared with TRBD1. V trimming: 5 bases; J trimming: 4 bases; junction bases outside the gene matches: 7. Germline values: CDR1 SGHRS, CDR2 YFSETQ. The CDR3 has 14 residues. The CDR3 bases are TGCGCCAGCAGTTTCGGGACAGGGAGGTACGAGCAGTACTTC. Translated: CASSFGTGRYEQYF.

The chain carries TRBV5-1 and TRBJ2-5, with TRBD1 identical over 11 bases. Germline V lookup: CDR1 SGHRS, CDR2 YFSETQ. The CDR3 totals 16 residues. V trimming: 0 bases; J trimming: 5 bases; junction bases outside the gene matches: 6. The CDR3 region has the DNA TGCGCCAGCAGCTTGGGAAGGACAGGGGGCGCCGAGACCCAGTACTTC. Translated: CASSLGRTGGAETQYF.

This clone was seen only once. The rearrangement links TRBV19 to TRBJ2-3, with 8 nucleotides matching TRBD2. The germline V gene encodes CDR1 LNHDA and CDR2 SQIVND (reference sequence). V trimming: 7 bases; J trimming: 6 bases; junction bases outside the gene matches: 9. The CDR3 is 14 amino acids. The CDR3, as DNA: TGTGCCAGTAATGAAGCGGGGGTGGGGGATACGCAGTATTTT. It codes for CASNEAGVGDTQYF.

The V gene is TRBV27, the J gene TRBJ2-1, with D unclear. The CDR3 is 13 amino acids. V lost 6 bases and J 6 bases, leaving 12 bases between the germline ends. The germline CDR1 and CDR2 sequences are MNHEY and SMNVEV (reference sequence). The chain's CDR3 is CASSTRRGNEQFF. CDR3 bases: TGTGCCAGCAGCACGCGTAGAGGCAATGAGCAGTTCTTC.

The rearrangement joins TRBV28 to TRBJ1-2, with D possibly TRBD1 on 5 matching bases. V was cut by 5 bases and J by 4 bases, with 14 bases left in between. The CDR3 runs 14 residues. CDR1 MDHEN and CDR2 SYDVKM come from the germline V gene. The DNA for the CDR3 is TGTGCCAGCAGTGGGGAGGGGCTCGCCTATGGCTACACCTTC. Encoded protein: CASSGEGLAYGYTF.

This clone was recorded once. The chain couples TRBV5-1 to TRBJ2-6; 8 bases are a match to TRBD1. V was pared by 4 bases and J by 0 bases, with 6 bases of the junction left unmatched. The CDR3 covers 17 residues. CDR1 and CDR2 from the germline V gene are SGHRS and YFSETQ. CDR3 bases: TGCGCCAGCAGCCCGACAGGGGCCAGCTCTGGGGCCAACGTCCTGACTTTC. It translates to CASSPTGASSGANVLTF.

This clone was seen only once. The chain uses TRBV18 and TRBJ2-2; 8 bases map to TRBD1. This CDR3 contains 16 residues. Germline CDR1 and CDR2: KGHSH and LQKENI. V lost 2 bases and J lost 3; bases outside the gene matches: 5. As DNA, the CDR3 is TGTGCCAGCTCACCAAGGCAGGGGGCGGACACCGGGGAGCTGTTTTTT. It yields the protein CASSPRQGADTGELFF.

V usage is TRBV6-1 and J usage is TRBJ1-2, with 8 nucleotides matching TRBD1. CDR1 is MNHNS, CDR2 SASEGT, per germline. The CDR3 runs 18 residues. V dropped 2 bases and J dropped 5; count of bases not matched to a gene: 16. The CDR3 nucleotides read TGTGCCAGCAGTGAACAGTGGTCGTGGCAGGGGGCGCAGTATGGCTACACCTTC. Translation gives CASSEQWSWQGAQYGYTF.

This clone was detected a few times. One end of the junction fails to match germline, which may point to a read error. The chain uses TRBV7-2 and TRBJ2-7; no definite D call. The germline gives CDR1 SGHTA, CDR2 FQGNSA. The CDR3 is made up of 11 amino acids. CDR3 residues: CASSLGDYPSF. DNA for the CDR3: TGTGCCAGCAGCTTAGGAGATTACCCCTCCTTC.